This note documents a single T cell receptor beta chain sequence. Its specificity is unknown. The data stem from a study of response to subunit inactivated influenza vaccine. Whole-study findings and limits: There was a suggestion from the authors that each seasonal influenza vaccination recruits few new T cells.

The germline V gene encodes CDR1 SGHKS and CDR2 YYEKEE (reference sequence). Trimming removed 0 bases from V and 6 bases from J, with 13 bases in between. This CDR3 has 14 residues. From the RT-PCR reads, TCRdb called clonotypes with MiXCR, one entry per CDR3 protein. The data contain hundreds of thousands of distinct CDR3 sequences, 15% to 20% of them singletons. The specimen comprised CD4+ T cells sorted from PBMCs, sampled around 25 months after vaccination. The chain couples TRBV5-5 to TRBJ2-7; D perhaps matches TRBD2 (6 bases). The TCR originated in a man between 50 and 69 years old who received an inactivated influenza vaccine. The CDR3 spells CASSLVWASAEQYF. The CDR3 bases are TGTGCCAGCAGCTTGGTCTGGGCTAGCGCCGAGCAGTACTTC.